This T cell receptor beta chain comes out of a study of beta chain features in type 1 diabetes. At the level of the study: Sorted cells, roughly 100,000,000 in number, were examined across all samples.

TCRB transcripts that were expressed got sequenced, as all of the isolated RNA had been reverse transcribed. Sequencing used immunoSEQ multiplex PCR; TCRdb keeps in-frame clones, though not all of them. The sample contains about 300,000 clones, approximately 12% of which appear only once. Study findings and constraints: Any role of HLA type in TCRB rearrangement remained unresolved here. Among patients with Type 1 diabetes, TCRB CDR3s were moderately but significantly shorter in every one of the four CD4+ subsets. The cDNA sequencing approach could over-represent high-TCR-expressing cells.

Staining for CD45RO/CCR7/CD25/CD127/CD95/CD27 allowed sorting of CD4+ naive, central memory, regulatory and stem cell-like memory cells. This clone occurred a few times. Its antigen is not known. Germline V gives CDR1 SGHRS, CDR2 YFSETQ. V lost 7 bases and J lost 3, with 22 bases in between. The CDR3 length is 16 residues. The sequenced sample consisted of naive CD4+ T cells from blood. V and J are TRBV5-1 and TRBJ1-2; the D is unclear. This TCR was sampled from a woman younger than 35 with type 1 diabetes. The CDR3 DNA is TGCGCCAGCCGAGCTGATGGTTCATTGCGGGACTATGGCTACACCTTC. Amino acids: CASRADGSLRDYGYTF.